Described below is a single T cell receptor (beta chain) sequence and its context. It has no known antigen specificity. Qualities for individual bases were not recorded, and no much larger clone is one base off. The CDR3 regions of human TCRbeta chains were subjected to immunosequencing. The authors' analysis ran thus. Repertoire TCRs were checked for matches against a reference library of SARS-CoV-2-specific TCRs that had been generated using the MIRA antigen-specificity platform. Breadth was defined as the fraction of unique TCRs that were SARS-CoV-2-associated, and depth was defined as the fraction of total T cells that were SARS-CoV-2-associated. Each spike-specific TCR was assigned to its reactive spike region and to a CD4 or CD8 class using the MIRA data. Log10-transformed breadth and depth values were compared by one-way ANOVA with Sidak's multiple comparisons tests. In its TCRdb copy, this immuneACCESS table keeps in-frame sequences only and misses some clones. Where compared with another copy, unresolved V genes explain less than half of these, and the others have no known cause. The DNA was the basis for D and trimming; V, J and clone size are from that table. This sample comprises approximately 89,000 clones, about 86% of them detected only once. The top ten constitute more than 5% of the sample.

This sample stems from a study of T cell responses to AZD1222 COVID-19 vaccine (dated by TCRdb to the early 2020s). About the investigation overall: A total of more than 230 trial participants underwent TCR sequencing, of whom around 200 received two doses of AZD1222 and around 26 received two doses of the MenACWY control vaccine. Trial participants were enrolled by age into subgroups of 18-55, 56-69 and 70-plus years, and about 150, 27 and 61 TCR-sequenced participants, respectively, were included in these subgroups.

The sample's time point label is to be understood as: about 28 days (+/-7) after the second vaccine dose. Because spike-specific TCR depth and breadth did not differ between the two schedules, AZD1222 recipients who got a second dose at roughly 4 weeks were pooled with those who got a second dose at roughly 12 weeks. The vaccinee samples were drawn from two UK trials, COV001 and COV002, one of which was a single-blind randomized controlled phase 2/3 trial testing AZD1222 (ChAdOx1 nCoV-19) in healthy adults. For TCRbeta chain sequencing, PBMC samples from trial participants were taken at day 0 and at day 28 after the second dose. V and J are trimmed by 4 bases and 6 bases, and the gene matches miss 6 bases of the junction. The germline V gene (reference sequence) sets CDR1 to LNHDA and CDR2 to SQIVND. Counted from cysteine to phenylalanine, this CDR3 has 14 amino acids. The sequence is cut down to CDR3 DNA, 42 bases in frame from base 1.

The research as a whole found: Conclusions about previously exposed vaccinees are limited, since just a handful of AZD1222 recipients were seropositive for SARS-CoV-2 at baseline. The 56-69-year group was small, and its depth increase did not reach significance, likely because of low power. Reportedly, almost half of the unique spike-specific TCRs recognized epitopes lying outside the regions that are mutated in the B.1.351 and B.1.1.7 variants. Spike-specific TCR breadth and depth rose significantly after two AZD1222 doses compared with day 0 and with MenACWY recipients. Because no samples from the day 14 peak response were available, repertoires could be characterized only after the peak T cell response. The whole spike protein was spanned by vaccine-associated CD4 TCRs, and dominant responses were seen in regions 160-218 and 743-854. Participants were mostly white British, with more females than males. The authors suggested clonal diversity may have been underestimated.

The clonotype was recovered from an adult who received the AZD1222 COVID-19 vaccine. The material sequenced was peripheral blood, taken 28 days after the second AZD1222 dose. This receptor chain uses TRBV19 and TRBJ1-5, and TRBD1 matches 7 of the central bases. The DNA reads TGTGCCAGTAGTAGCGACACAGGGGTTCAGCCCCAGCATTTT. Translated, this is CASSSDTGVQPQHF.